This is a list of T cell receptor beta chains from one sample in a study of CD8+ T cells in alopecia areata. Produced via immunoSEQ multiplex PCR; TCRdb's table is partial and in-frame only. The data contain 150,000 to 200,000 clones, approximately 60% of them singletons. The source material was CD4+ T cells sorted from blood. These receptors originate from a human donor in good health. CDR3s include the opening cysteine and the closing phenylalanine or tryptophan. The D gene is left open where the match is weak. Clone size is stated in some rows and not others, as once, few, many or a class when expanded.

size	V	D	J	CDR3	DNA
few	TRBV30	-	TRBJ2-3	CAWTHPGTDTQYF	TGTGCCTGGACCCATCCGGGGACAGATACGCAGTATTTT
once	TRBV7-2	-	TRBJ2-3	CASSPETGRGADTQYF	TGTGCCAGCAGCCCAGAGACTGGCAGGGGCGCAGATACGCAGTATTTT
few	TRBV18	TRBD1	TRBJ2-1	CASSPPWGQGDLYEFF	TGTGCCAGCTCACCACCGTGGGGACAGGGGGATCTATACGAGTTCTTC
-	TRBV18	-	TRBJ1-2	CASSPGYYGYTF	TGTGCCAGCTCACCAGGGTACTATGGCTACACCTTC
few	TRBV6-1	-	TRBJ1-2	CASNQAGQGNYGYTF	TGTGCCAGCAACCAGGCAGGGCAGGGGAACTATGGCTACACCTTC
few	TRBV9	-	TRBJ1-5	CASSGAGNQPQHF	TGTGCCAGCAGCGGGGCGGGCAATCAGCCCCAGCATTTT
-	TRBV29-1	TRBD1	TRBJ2-7	CSVEGGTGGTEQYF	TGCAGCGTTGAGGGCGGCACAGGGGGCACCGAGCAGTACTTC
-	TRBV7-8	-	TRBJ1-1	CASSLSGPEAFF	TGTGCCAGCAGCCTTTCTGGACCTGAAGCTTTCTTT
few	TRBV29-1	-	TRBJ2-1	CSVGGNDEQFF	TGCAGCGTTGGAGGGAACGATGAGCAGTTCTTC
-	TRBV28	TRBD2	TRBJ2-5	CASKTSGIQETQYF	TGTGCCAGCAAGACTAGCGGGATCCAAGAGACCCAGTACTTC
few	TRBV28	TRBD1	TRBJ1-4	CASRMVGQGTEKLFF	TGTGCCAGCAGAATGGTTGGACAGGGGACTGAAAAACTGTTTTTT
-	TRBV29-1	TRBD2	TRBJ2-7	CSVGLAGGPQAEQYF	TGCAGCGTGGGACTAGCGGGAGGGCCTCAGGCCGAGCAGTACTTC
-	TRBV18	TRBD2	TRBJ2-3	CASSYGLARSDTQYF	TGTGCCAGCTCATACGGACTAGCCCGCTCAGATACGCAGTATTTT
few	TRBV29-1	-	TRBJ2-7	CSVDSGATQYF	TGCAGCGTTGATTCTGGGGCCACACAGTACTTC
few	TRBV4-1	-	TRBJ2-5	CASSQDRNRPRTQYF	TGCGCCAGCAGCCAAGATAGAAACAGACCTAGGACCCAGTACTTC
-	TRBV4-1	-	TRBJ2-1	CASSQGYSRYNEQFF	TGCGCCAGCAGCCAAGGATATAGTAGGTACAATGAGCAGTTCTTC
-	TRBV5-4	TRBD1	TRBJ2-5	CASGQGIREETQYF	TGTGCCAGCGGACAGGGGATTCGGGAAGAGACCCAGTACTTC
-	TRBV30	-	TRBJ1-5	CAWSSQGNQPQHF	TGTGCCTGGAGTTCCCAGGGCAATCAGCCCCAGCATTTT
-	TRBV18	-	TRBJ2-7	CASSPTLQHYEQYF	TGTGCCAGCTCCCCGACCTTACAGCACTACGAGCAGTACTTC
few	TRBV29-1	TRBD2	TRBJ2-1	CSATTSGRSHEQFF	TGCAGCGCAACAACTAGCGGGAGGAGCCATGAGCAGTTCTTC
-	TRBV10-3	-	TRBJ2-2	CAISVISDTSTGELFF	TGTGCCATCAGTGTTATTAGCGATACGAGCACCGGGGAGCTGTTTTTT
-	TRBV6-1	-	TRBJ1-1	CASSTEMNTEAFF	TGTGCCAGCAGCACAGAGATGAACACTGAAGCTTTCTTT
-	TRBV19	TRBD1	TRBJ2-4	CASGPTGSAKNIQYF	TGTGCCAGTGGCCCGACAGGGTCAGCCAAAAACATTCAGTACTTC
-	TRBV4-2	-	TRBJ2-6	CASSQGGGGANVLTF	TGTGCCAGCAGCCAAGGGGGCGGCGGGGCCAACGTCCTGACTTTC
few	TRBV10-3	TRBD1	TRBJ2-1	CAISTGGQYNEQFF	TGTGCCATCAGCACAGGGGGCCAGTACAATGAGCAGTTCTTC
-	TRBV7-8	-	TRBJ1-2	CASSLAGSGLYGYTF	TGTGCCAGCAGCTTAGCGGGGTCAGGGCTATATGGCTACACCTTC
few	TRBV28	-	TRBJ2-5	CASSSQGREETQYF	TGTGCCAGCAGCTCCCAGGGCAGGGAAGAGACCCAGTACTTC
-	TRBV29-1	TRBD2	TRBJ2-1	CSVRTSGKSEQFF	TGCAGCGTTAGGACTAGCGGTAAATCTGAGCAGTTCTTC
-	TRBV30	-	TRBJ1-5	CAWRPGTRNQPQHF	TGTGCCTGGAGGCCCGGGACACGAAATCAGCCCCAGCATTTT
-	TRBV5-1	-	TRBJ1-4	CASSPGDEKLFF	TGCGCCAGCAGCCCGGGCGATGAAAAACTGTTTTTT
once	TRBV5-1	-	TRBJ2-3	CASSSTDRGGTQYF	TGCGCCAGCAGCTCAACCGACCGAGGGGGTACGCAGTATTTT
few	TRBV29-1	-	TRBJ2-7	CSVARPPRSYEQYF	TGCAGCGTTGCCAGGCCCCCACGCTCCTACGAGCAGTACTTC
-	TRBV5-1	-	TRBJ2-5	CASSLGQGETQYF	TGCGCCAGCAGCTTGGGCCAGGGCGAGACCCAGTACTTC
-	TRBV6-5	-	TRBJ2-5	CASSYSFQETQYF	TGTGCCAGCAGTTATAGCTTCCAAGAGACCCAGTACTTC
-	TRBV10-2	-	TRBJ1-2	CASSVQGWGYTF	TGCGCCAGCAGTGTACAGGGTTGGGGCTACACCTTC
few	TRBV7-9	-	TRBJ2-3	CASSSDSWDGTDTQYF	TGTGCCAGCAGCTCAGACTCGTGGGACGGCACAGATACGCAGTATTTT
-	TRBV5-4	TRBD2	TRBJ2-2	CASSAGRDTGELFF	TGTGCCAGCAGCGCAGGGAGGGACACCGGGGAGCTGTTTTTT
few	TRBV30	-	TRBJ1-2	CASMGGTYGYTF	TGTGCCTCCATGGGAGGAACCTATGGCTACACCTTC
-	TRBV6-4	TRBD2	TRBJ2-1	CASSELAGDYNEQFF	TGTGCCAGCAGTGAGCTAGCGGGAGACTACAATGAGCAGTTCTTC
-	TRBV15	-	TRBJ2-3	CATSREGRDTQYF	TGTGCCACCAGCAGAGAGGGGAGAGATACGCAGTATTTT
-	TRBV25-1	TRBD1	TRBJ1-2	CASSAMSQGATNYGYTF	TGTGCCAGCAGTGCAATGTCGCAGGGGGCGACTAACTATGGCTACACCTTC
-	TRBV2	-	TRBJ1-5	CASSPGNQPQHF	TGTGCCAGCAGTCCGGGGAATCAGCCCCAGCATTTT
-	TRBV4-2	-	TRBJ2-3	CASSGGEIPTTDTQYF	TGTGCCAGCAGCGGAGGGGAGATCCCCACCACAGATACGCAGTATTTT
few	TRBV7-2	-	TRBJ2-3	CASSLVRLGPDTQYF	TGTGCCAGCAGCTTAGTAAGACTAGGCCCAGATACGCAGTATTTT
few	TRBV30	-	TRBJ2-1	CAWSVTINEQFF	TGTGCCTGGAGTGTCACAATTAATGAGCAGTTCTTC
few	TRBV2	-	TRBJ2-7	CASTGAYEQYF	TGTGCCAGCACAGGGGCCTACGAGCAGTACTTC
-	TRBV23-1	TRBD1	TRBJ2-3	CASSHQKDRGPFTDTQYF	TGCGCCAGCAGTCATCAAAAGGACAGGGGGCCCTTCACAGATACGCAGTATTTT
once	TRBV29-1	-	TRBJ2-3	CSVDGNSDTQYF	TGCAGCGTGGACGGAAATTCAGATACGCAGTATTTT
-	TRBV5-1	TRBD2	TRBJ2-1	CASRAGTSGYYNEQFF	TGCGCCAGCAGAGCGGGGACTAGCGGGTACTACAATGAGCAGTTCTTC
once	TRBV7-2	-	TRBJ1-2	CASSPRQALGGYTF	TGTGCCAGCAGTCCTCGACAGGCCTTGGGGGGCTACACCTTC
-	TRBV29-1	-	TRBJ2-7	CSVIQVRGTYEQYF	TGCAGCGTTATACAGGTCAGGGGAACCTACGAGCAGTACTTC
-	TRBV7-2	-	TRBJ2-5	CASSSTTRTQYF	TGTGCCAGCAGCTCAACCACCCGGACCCAGTACTTC
-	TRBV18	TRBD2	TRBJ2-4	CASSPASGRTKNIQYF	TGTGCCAGCTCACCAGCTAGCGGGAGAACCAAAAACATTCAGTACTTC